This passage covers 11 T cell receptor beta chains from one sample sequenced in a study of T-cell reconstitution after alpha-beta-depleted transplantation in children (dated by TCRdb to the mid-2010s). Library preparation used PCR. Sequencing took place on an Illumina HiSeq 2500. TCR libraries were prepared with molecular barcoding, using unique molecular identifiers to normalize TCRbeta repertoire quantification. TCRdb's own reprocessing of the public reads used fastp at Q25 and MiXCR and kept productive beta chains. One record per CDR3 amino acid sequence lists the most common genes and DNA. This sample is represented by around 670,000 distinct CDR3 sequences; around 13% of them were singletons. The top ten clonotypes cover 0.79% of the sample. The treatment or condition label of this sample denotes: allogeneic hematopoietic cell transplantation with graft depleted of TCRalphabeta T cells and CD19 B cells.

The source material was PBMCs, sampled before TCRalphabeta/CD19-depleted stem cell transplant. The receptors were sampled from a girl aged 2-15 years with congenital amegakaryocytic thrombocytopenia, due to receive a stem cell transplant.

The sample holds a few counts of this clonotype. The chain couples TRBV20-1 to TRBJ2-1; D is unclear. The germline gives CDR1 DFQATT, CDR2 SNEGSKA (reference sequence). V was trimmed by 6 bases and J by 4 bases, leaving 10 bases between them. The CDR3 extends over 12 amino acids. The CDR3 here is CSARHSYNEQFF. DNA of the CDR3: TGCAGTGCGAGGCACTCTTACAATGAGCAGTTCTTC.

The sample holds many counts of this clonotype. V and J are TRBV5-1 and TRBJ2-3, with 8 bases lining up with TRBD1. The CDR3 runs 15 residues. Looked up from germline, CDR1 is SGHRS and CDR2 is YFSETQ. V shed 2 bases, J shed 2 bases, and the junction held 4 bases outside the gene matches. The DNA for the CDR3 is TGCGCCAGCAGCTTCGGACAGGGCAACACAGATACGCAGTATTTT. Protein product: CASSFGQGNTDTQYF.

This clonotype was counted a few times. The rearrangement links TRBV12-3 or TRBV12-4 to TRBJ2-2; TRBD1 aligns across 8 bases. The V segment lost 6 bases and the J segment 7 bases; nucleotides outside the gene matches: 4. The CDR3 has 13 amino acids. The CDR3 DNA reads TGTGCCAGCAGGTCCGGGACAGGCGGGGAGCTGTTTTTT. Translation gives CASRSGTGGELFF.

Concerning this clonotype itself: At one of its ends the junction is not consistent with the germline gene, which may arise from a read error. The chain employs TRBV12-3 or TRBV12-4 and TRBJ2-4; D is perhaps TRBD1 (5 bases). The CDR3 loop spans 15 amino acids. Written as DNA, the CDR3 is TGTACCAGCAGTTTTTCCTACCAGGGCAAAAACATTCAGTACTTC. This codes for CTSSFSYQGKNIQYF.

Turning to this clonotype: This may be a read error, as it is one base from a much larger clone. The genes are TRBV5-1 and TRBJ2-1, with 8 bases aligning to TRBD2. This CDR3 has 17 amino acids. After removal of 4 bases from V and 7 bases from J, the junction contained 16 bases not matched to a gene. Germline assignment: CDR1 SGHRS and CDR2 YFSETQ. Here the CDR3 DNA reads TGCGCCAGCAGCATGGGGGCGGCAGCGGGAGTGGGGAATGAGCAGTTCTTC. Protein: CASSMGAAAGVGNEQFF.

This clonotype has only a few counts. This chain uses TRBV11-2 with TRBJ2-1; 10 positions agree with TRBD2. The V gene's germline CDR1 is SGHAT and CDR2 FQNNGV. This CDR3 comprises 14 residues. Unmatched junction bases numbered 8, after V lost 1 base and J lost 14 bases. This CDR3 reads CASSLALAGPGKFF. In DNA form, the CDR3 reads TGTGCCAGCAGCTTAGCACTAGCGGGGCCCGGGAAGTTCTTC. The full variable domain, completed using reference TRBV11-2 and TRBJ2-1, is EAGVAQSPRYKIIEKRQSVAFWCNPISGHATLYWYQQILGQGPKLLIQFQNNGVVDDSQLPKDRFSAERLKGVDSTLKIQPAKLEDSAVYLCASSLALAGPGKFFGPGTRLTVL.

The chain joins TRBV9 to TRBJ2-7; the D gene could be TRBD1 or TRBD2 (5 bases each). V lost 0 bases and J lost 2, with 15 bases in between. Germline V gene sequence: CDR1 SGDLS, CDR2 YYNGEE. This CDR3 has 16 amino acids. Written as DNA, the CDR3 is TGTGCCAGCAGCGTAGAGGTGGGGCCGGGAACCTACGAGCAGTACTTC. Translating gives CASSVEVGPGTYEQYF.

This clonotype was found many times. The CDR3 region has the DNA TGCAGTGCTAGAGACGTAACTAGTCCCGGGGAGCTGTTTTTT. This translates into CSARDVTSPGELFF. V usage is TRBV20-1 and J usage is TRBJ2-2, with D possibly being TRBD2 (5 bases). Germline-derived CDR1 and CDR2 are DFQATT and SNEGSKA (reference sequence). Deletions cut 0 bases from V and 6 bases from J, with 11 bases between. The CDR3 is 14 residues long.

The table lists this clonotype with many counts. The CDR3, as DNA: TGCAGCGTCTGGACAGGGGTGGACACTGAAGCTTTCTTT. Its translation is CSVWTGVDTEAFF. The gene calls are TRBV29-1 and TRBJ1-1; 9 nucleotides align to TRBD1. J gave up 3 bases and V 6 bases, and 5 bases lay outside the gene matches. The CDR3 consists of 13 residues. Germline values: CDR1 SQVTM, CDR2 ANQGSEA. Full variable domain (remainder filled in from reference TRBV29-1 and TRBJ1-1): SAVISQKPSRDICQRGTSLTIQCQVDSQVTMMFWYRQQPGQSLTLIATANQGSEATYESGFVIDKFPISRPNLTFSTLTVSNMSPEDSSIYLCSVWTGVDTEAFFGQGTRLTVV.

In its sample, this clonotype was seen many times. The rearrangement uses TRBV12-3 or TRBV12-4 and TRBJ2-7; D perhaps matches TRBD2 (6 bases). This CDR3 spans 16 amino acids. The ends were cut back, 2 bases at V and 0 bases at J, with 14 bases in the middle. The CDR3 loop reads CASSLRVLAASYEQYF. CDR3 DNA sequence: TGTGCCAGCAGTTTAAGGGTGTTAGCGGCCTCCTACGAGCAGTACTTC.

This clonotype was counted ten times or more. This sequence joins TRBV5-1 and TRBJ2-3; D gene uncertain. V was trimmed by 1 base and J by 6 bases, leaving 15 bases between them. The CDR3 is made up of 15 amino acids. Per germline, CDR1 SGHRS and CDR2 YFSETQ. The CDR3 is CASSLPDGVVDTQYF. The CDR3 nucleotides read TGCGCCAGCAGCTTGCCCGACGGAGTTGTTGATACGCAGTATTTT.